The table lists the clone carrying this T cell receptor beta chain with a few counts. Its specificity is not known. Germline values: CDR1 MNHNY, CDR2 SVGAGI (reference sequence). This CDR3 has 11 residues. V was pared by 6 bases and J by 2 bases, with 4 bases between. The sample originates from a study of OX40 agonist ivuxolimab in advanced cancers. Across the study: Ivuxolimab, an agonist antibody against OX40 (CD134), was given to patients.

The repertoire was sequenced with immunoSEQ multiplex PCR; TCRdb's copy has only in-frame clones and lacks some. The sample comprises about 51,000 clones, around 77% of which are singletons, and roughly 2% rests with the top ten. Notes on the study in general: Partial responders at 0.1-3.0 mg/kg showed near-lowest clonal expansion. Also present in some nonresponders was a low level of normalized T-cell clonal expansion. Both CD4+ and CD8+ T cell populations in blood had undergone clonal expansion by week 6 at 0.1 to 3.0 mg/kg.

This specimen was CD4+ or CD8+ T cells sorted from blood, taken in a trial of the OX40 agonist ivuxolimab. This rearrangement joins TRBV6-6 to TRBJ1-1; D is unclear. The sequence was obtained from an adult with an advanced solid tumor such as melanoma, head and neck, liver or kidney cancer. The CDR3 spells CASSRNTEAFF. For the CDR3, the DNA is TGTGCCAGCAGCCGCAACACTGAAGCTTTCTTT.